Below, 20 T cell receptor beta chains from the same sample are listed, as sequenced in a study of spatial heterogeneity in lung cancer. Findings and caveats of the study: Expanded alpha and beta TCR counts within tumors tracked tumor mutation counts.

Their recognized antigens are unknown. Using its own MiXCR run on the 5' RACE reads, TCRdb lists one record per CDR3 protein. Among roughly 18,000 distinct CDR3 sequences, around a tenth were seen once, and the ten largest hold less than 25%. The time point was: sample taken at primary tumor resection. The sample consisted of lung tumor tissue, taken at surgery. These TCRs come from a female donor with early-stage non-small cell lung cancer.

This clonotype was detected ten times or more. A library prepared for alpha chains yielded this beta chain as an off-target read; its size is of little meaning. The rearrangement uses TRBV12-3 or TRBV12-4 and TRBJ2-2; D gene ambiguous. This CDR3 has 12 amino acids. V was clipped by 4 bases and J by 5 bases, with 5 bases between them. CDR3 amino acids: CASSSGTGELFF. The CDR3 nucleotides are TGTGCCAGCAGTTCCGGGACCGGGGAGCTGTTTTTT.

This clonotype was counted ten times or more. A library prepared for alpha chains yielded this beta chain as an off-target read; its size is of little meaning. This chain uses TRBV20-1 with TRBJ2-3, with TRBD2 matching over 11 bases. CDR3 length: 15 amino acids. Unmatched junction bases numbered 4, after V lost 0 bases and J lost 5 bases. Germline lookup yields CDR1 DFQATT and CDR2 SNEGSKA (reference sequence). Written as DNA, the CDR3 is TGCAGTGCTAGAGATGCTAGCGGGGGGCGAGATACGCAGTATTTT. It specifies CSARDASGGRDTQYF.

Note on this clonotype: Found in a library prepared for alpha chains, this beta chain is an off-target read, and its abundance has little meaning. This sequence joins TRBV9 and TRBJ1-3; no definite D call. From germline, CDR1 is SGDLS and CDR2 YYNGEE. CDR3 length: 16 residues. With 4 bases removed from V and 2 bases from J, the gap between germline ends came to 16 bases. In nucleotides, the CDR3 is TGTGCCAGCAGCATTTTCGGAGATTGCCCTGGAAACACCATATATTTT. It is translated as CASSIFGDCPGNTIYF. Full variable domain (outside the CDR3, taken from reference TRBV9 and TRBJ1-3): DSGVTQTPKHLITATGQRVTLRCSPRSGDLSVYWYQQSLDQGLQFLIQYYNGEERAKGNILERFSAQQFPDLHSELNLSSLELGDSALYFCASSIFGDCPGNTIYFGEGSWLTVV.

This clonotype showed up just a few times. Because this beta chain is a stray read in a library intended to capture alpha chains, its abundance should not be given much weight. V and J are TRBV7-2 and TRBJ1-2; D perhaps matches TRBD1 (6 bases). The CDR3 extends over 15 amino acids. Trimming removed 5 bases at V and 2 bases at J, with 15 bases between. CDR1 is SGHTA, CDR2 FQGNSA, per germline. The DNA for the CDR3 is TGTGCCAGCAGCCGCAACAGGGAAATCAACTATGGCTACACCTTC. Protein: CASSRNREINYGYTF. Full variable domain (rest looked up from reference TRBV7-2 and TRBJ1-2): GAGVSQSPSNKVTEKGKDVELRCDPISGHTALYWYRQSLGQGLEFLIYFQGNSAPDKSGLPSDRFSAERTGGSVSTLTIQRTQQEDSAVYLCASSRNREINYGYTFGSGTRLTVV.

This clonotype was seen more than once but under ten times. Since it is a stray read in a library aimed at alpha chains, this beta chain has a size that is not meaningful. The V gene is TRBV12-3 or TRBV12-4, the J gene TRBJ1-5, with D possibly matching TRBD1 (5 bases). The CDR3 extends over 14 amino acids. With 5 bases removed from V and 6 bases from J, the gap between germline ends came to 14 bases. CDR3 loop: CASSPGYGGQPQHF. The CDR3 coding sequence is TGTGCCAGCAGTCCAGGGTACGGAGGTCAGCCCCAGCATTTT.

Concerning this clonotype: In a library made to pick up alpha chains, this beta chain is a stray read with a size that means little. The chain links TRBV5-1 to TRBJ2-5; D is unclear. The germline CDR1 and CDR2 sequences are SGHRS and YFSETQ. The CDR3 totals 15 residues. The germline V and J ends were trimmed by 0 bases and 2 bases, with 11 bases remaining between them. In nucleotides, the CDR3 is TGCGCCAGCAGCTTGGGCACTATCTCTCAAGAGACCCAGTACTTC. It specifies CASSLGTISQETQYF.

This clonotype was observed many times. Because the library targeted alpha chains, this beta chain is an off-target read whose size means little. The rearrangement links TRBV7-2 to TRBJ1-5; tentative D call: TRBD1 (5 bases). The CDR3 length is 17 residues. The germline V and J ends were trimmed by 5 bases and 6 bases, with 23 bases remaining between them. Germline V lookup: CDR1 SGHTA, CDR2 FQGNSA. The CDR3 DNA follows: TGTGCCAGCAGCCCAACCAGGGTCGGAAAAGGAGGTCAGCCCCAGCATTTT. Its translation is CASSPTRVGKGGQPQHF.

Regarding this clonotype: This may come from a read error, since a much larger clone is one base off. Little can be read into the size of this beta chain, an off-target read in a library designed for alpha chains. J is TRBJ2-5 and V is TRBV7-3; 9 nucleotides align to TRBD1. The CDR3 has 17 residues. Germline-derived CDR1 and CDR2 are SGHTA and FQGTGA. CDR3 sequence (DNA): TGTGCCAGCAGCCCCACGGTGGGACAGGGTGGGGTGGAGATCCAGTACTTC. As protein: CASSPTVGQGGVEIQYF. Drawing the rest from reference TRBV7-3 and TRBJ2-5, the complete variable domain is GAGVSQTPSNKVTEKGKYVELRCDPISGHTALYWYRQSLGQGPEFLIYFQGTGAADDSGLPNDRFFAVRPEGSVSTLKIQRTERGDSAVYLCASSPTVGQGGVEIQYFGPGTRLLVL.

A few counts support this clonotype. This beta chain is an off-target read within a library intended for alpha chains, so its frequency means little. The chain links TRBV20-1 to TRBJ1-6; 8 nucleotides line up with TRBD1. CDR1 is DFQATT and CDR2 is SNEGSKA in the germline V gene (reference sequence). V dropped 0 bases and J dropped 4; count of bases not matched to a gene: 11. The CDR3 runs 18 residues. DNA for the CDR3: TGCAGTGCTAGAGAAGGGGGGACAGGCCGACTTTATAATTCACCCCTCCACTTT. Translation gives CSAREGGTGRLYNSPLHF.

This clonotype was counted between two and nine times. Found in a library prepared for alpha chains, this beta chain is an off-target read, and its abundance has little meaning. The chain links TRBV11-3 to TRBJ1-1; perhaps TRBD1 as D (5 bases). This CDR3 comprises 13 residues. V lost 6 bases, J lost 1 base, and 9 bases lay in between. Germline loops: CDR1 SGHNT, CDR2 YENEEA. In DNA form, the CDR3 reads TGTGCCAGCAGGCAGGGAGAGAACACTGAAGCTTTCTTT. Translation: CASRQGENTEAFF.

A remark on this clonotype: This beta chain is an off-target read within a library intended for alpha chains, so its frequency means little. The CDR3 protein is CASSAGTDLSFGYGYTF. The CDR3 DNA reads as TGTGCCAGCAGCGCCGGGACAGACCTCTCTTTTGGCTATGGCTACACCTTC. V and J are TRBV27 and TRBJ1-2; 7 positions match TRBD1. CDR1 and CDR2 from the germline V gene are MNHEY and SMNVEV (reference sequence). Trimming took 6 bases from V and 4 from J; bases not matched to a gene: 17. The CDR3 is 17 residues long.

This clonotype has ten or more counts. Because this beta chain is a stray read in a library intended to capture alpha chains, its abundance should not be given much weight. The rearrangement uses TRBV7-6 and TRBJ2-7; the D call may be TRBD1 or TRBD2 (5 bases each). Germline V lookup: CDR1 SGHVS, CDR2 FNYEAQ. Trimming removed 5 bases at V and 3 bases at J, with 17 bases between. The CDR3 is 15 residues long. DNA of the CDR3: TGTGCCAGCAGCGTCCGTCAGGGTGGGAGCTACGAGCAGTACTTC. Protein product: CASSVRQGGSYEQYF.

This clonotype is termed medium-sized. This beta chain represents an off-target read in a library built for alpha chains; its size is of limited meaning. V usage is TRBV3-1 and J usage is TRBJ2-3; TRBD2 agrees at 8 bases. V was clipped by 4 bases and J by 0 bases; unmatched bases: 0. This CDR3 has 14 residues. Germline V CDR1 and CDR2: LGHDT, YNNKEL (reference sequence). Written as DNA, the CDR3 is TGTGCCAGCAGCCCGGGGGGGAGCACAGATACGCAGTATTTT. It specifies CASSPGGSTDTQYF.

This clonotype is deemed medium-sized. A library made for alpha chains picked up this beta chain off target, so its size means little. Written as DNA, the CDR3 is TGCGCCAGCAGCCACTCAATCCCTGCAGGGGACAGGCGATACGAGCAGTACTTC. Protein: CASSHSIPAGDRRYEQYF. The J gene is TRBJ2-7, the V gene TRBV4-3; 8 bases align to TRBD1. Germline CDR1 reads LGHNA; CDR2 reads YSLEER. The V gene end was trimmed by 3 bases and the J gene end by 4 bases; junction bases not matched to a gene: 17. The CDR3 consists of 18 residues.

The table lists this clonotype with many counts. Within a library made for alpha chains, this beta chain is off target, and its count is uninformative. The chain carries TRBV12-3 or TRBV12-4 and TRBJ2-3, with a weak D call TRBD1 (6 bases). The CDR3 sequence is 16 residues long. V lost 5 bases and J 2 bases, leaving 17 bases between the germline ends. CDR3 sequence reads: CASSRPGQPSTDTQYF. The CDR3 DNA sequence: TGTGCCAGCAGTCGTCCTGGACAGCCCTCCACAGATACGCAGTATTTT.

By sample share, this clonotype is medium-sized (0.01 to 0.1%). This beta chain slipped into a library made for alpha chains as a stray read, so its size is not meaningful. This chain connects TRBV11-2 to TRBJ1-5; D call uncertain. There are 12 residues in the CDR3. The V end was cut by 5 bases, the J end by 9 bases, with 11 bases between. Germline V gene sequence: CDR1 SGHAT, CDR2 FQNNGV. CDR3 region: CASSIPRGPQHF. For the CDR3, the DNA is TGTGCCAGCAGCATCCCCCGCGGGCCCCAGCATTTT.

This clonotype was recorded at least ten times. This beta chain is off target for a library built for alpha chains, so its abundance means little. The V and J genes are TRBV7-8 and TRBJ2-1; no clear D. The germline gives CDR1 SGHVS, CDR2 FQNEAQ. Trimming pared 2 bases from V and 4 bases from J, leaving 15 bases between. The CDR3 contains 16 residues. The CDR3, as DNA: TGTGCCAGCAGCTTACCATCCACCCCATCTTACAATGAGCAGTTCTTC. Protein sequence: CASSLPSTPSYNEQFF.

This clonotype has at least ten counts. Within a library made for alpha chains, this beta chain is off target, and its count is uninformative. The rearrangement uses TRBV6-1 and TRBJ1-2; 9 bases are shared with TRBD1. The V gene's germline CDR1 is MNHNS and CDR2 SASEGT. With V trimmed by 7 bases and J by 4 bases, 7 bases remained unmatched. The CDR3 sequence is 14 residues long. The CDR3 nucleotides read TGTGCCAGCAAAGACAGGGGGGGCGGCTATGGCTACACCTTC. It translates to CASKDRGGGYGYTF.

Concerning this clonotype: The library was built for alpha chains, so this beta chain is an off-target read and its size means little. This chain connects TRBV14 to TRBJ2-1, with 10 bases that match TRBD2. This CDR3 comprises 16 residues. CDR1 and CDR2 (germline): SGHDN, FVKESK. J gave up 3 bases and V 1 base, and 3 bases lay outside the gene matches. The CDR3 sequence is CASSQVWTSGYNEQFF. The CDR3 nucleotides read TGTGCCAGCAGCCAAGTCTGGACTAGCGGCTACAATGAGCAGTTCTTC.

This clonotype came up a few times. For a library built for alpha chains, this beta chain is a stray read; little rests on its size. The CDR3 nucleotides are TGTGCCAGCTTTCCCGGGACAGGCTCCTACGAGCAGTACTTC. This gives the protein CASFPGTGSYEQYF. The chain employs TRBV28 and TRBJ2-7; the match to TRBD1 covers 8 bases. J lost 0 bases, V lost 8 bases, and 6 bases had no gene match. The CDR3 runs to 14 residues. CDR1 is MDHEN, CDR2 SYDVKM, per germline.